This T cell receptor beta chain came from a study of blood T cell repertoires in COVID-19 (TCRdb year 2020). For context, the study as a whole: Samples covering the acute and convalescent phases of COVID-19 were provided by collaborators in the United States, Italy and Spain. The prospective study material was composed of cDNA or gDNA derived from T cells, B-cell-depleted T cells, or PBMCs. The dataset comprised deeply sampled blood TCRbeta repertoires from subjects exposed to, actively infected with, or recovered from COVID-19. A freely available public database, intended as a resource for researchers studying the immune response to SARS-CoV-2, is where the repertoires were released. Samples were obtained from the ongoing ImmuneRACE study (first 160 participants) and from approximately 1,200 subjects provided by 6 global collaborators. Nearly every sample came with metadata listing a de-identified subject ID, COVID-19 status, age in years and sex. HLA class I and class II types, where available, came from metadata supplied by the sample provider rather than from assay-based typing. Overall results and qualifications from the work: Clinical and demographic metadata were provided uncurated, with the amount varying by source and participant.

TCRbeta CDR3 regions were amplified from genomic DNA using the immunoSEQ Assay, a bias-controlled multiplex PCR. On the authors' methods: The number of nucleated cells in each sample was estimated by amplification of reference gene primers within the assay. To quantify the absolute abundance of each unique TCRbeta CDR3 rearrangement, sequence reads were collapsed and filtered. For each sample, productive Simpson clonality was calculated as the square root of Simpson's diversity index across productive rearrangements. The table comes from immuneACCESS by way of TCRdb, which keeps in-frame sequences with V and J called. Part of the clones is missing from these tables; in studies checked, under half for an unresolved V gene and the rest for unknown reasons. V and J calls and clone size follow that table, whereas D and trimming were derived from the DNA. The sample data list 250,000 to 300,000 clones, and approximately 91% of these were observed just once. The ten most abundant clones make up roughly 1.2% of the sample.

With regard to this clone: The antigen it binds to is not known. No base qualities exist here, and no much larger clone lies one base off it.

V is reduced by 4 bases and J by 3 bases, leaving a spacing of 12 bases between them. The CDR3 contains 14 residues, cysteine and phenylalanine counted. The entry retains the CDR3 DNA only, 42 bases that are in frame from base 1. CDR1 and CDR2 were assigned from the germline V gene as LGHNT and FRNRAP. Enrolling through a virtual design, the prospective study's participants ranged in age from roughly 18 to 90 years and lived across roughly 23 United States geographic areas. In the prospective study, cohorts were assigned on the basis of participant-reported clinical history obtained from a screening survey and a study questionnaire. In the prospective study, whole blood, serum and a nasopharyngeal or oropharyngeal swab were collected from each participant by mobile phlebotomists. Additional blood draws and questionnaires over an approximately 2-month period could optionally be provided by prospective study participants. Prospective study blood samples were shipped either frozen or at room temperature before DNA extraction.

The chain is encoded by TRBV12-5 joined to TRBJ1-2, and the D gene may be TRBD1, 6 bases matching. The origin of this receptor is a human donor in a cohort exposed to, infected with or recovered from COVID-19 (not recorded which). The donor label of this sample is uncertain. The material sequenced was PBMCs or T cells enriched from blood (not recorded which). The CDR3 is CASGWGQGHYGYTF. At the DNA level, the sequence is TGTGCTAGTGGTTGGGGTCAGGGGCACTATGGCTACACCTTC.